This entry features one TCR beta chain sequence. Generated by immunoSEQ multiplex PCR, the TCRdb table keeps only in-frame clones and is missing some. The sample consists of tens of thousands of clones, approximately 92% of them appearing once. Germline V gives CDR1 SNHLY, CDR2 FYNNEI. V gave up 8 bases and J gave up 5 bases; unmatched junction bases: 9. This CDR3 is built from 14 residues. The data are from a study of T cell changes during pregnancy in multiple sclerosis. The clonotype comes from a female donor in good health, enrolled as a control in a pregnancy study. The source was peripheral blood, collected in the third trimester of pregnancy. The chain couples TRBV2 to TRBJ2-3; 8 positions agree with TRBD2. The CDR3 loop reads CASRGGRVIDTQYF. The CDR3 region has the DNA TGTGCCAGCCGGGGGGGCCGGGTAATAGATACGCAGTATTTT.